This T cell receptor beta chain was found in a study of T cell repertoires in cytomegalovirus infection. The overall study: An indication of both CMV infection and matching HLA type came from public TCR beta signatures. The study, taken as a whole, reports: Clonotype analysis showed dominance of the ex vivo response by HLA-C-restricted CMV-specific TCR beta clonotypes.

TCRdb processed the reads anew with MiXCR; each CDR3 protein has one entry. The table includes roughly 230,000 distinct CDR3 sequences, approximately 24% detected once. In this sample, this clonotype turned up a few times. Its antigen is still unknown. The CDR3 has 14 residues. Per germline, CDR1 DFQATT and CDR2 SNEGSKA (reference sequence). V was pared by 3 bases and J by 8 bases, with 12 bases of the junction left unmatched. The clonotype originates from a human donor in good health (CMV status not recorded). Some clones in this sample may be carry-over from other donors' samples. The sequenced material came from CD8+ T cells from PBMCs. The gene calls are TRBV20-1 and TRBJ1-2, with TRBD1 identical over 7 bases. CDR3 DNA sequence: TGCAGTGCTAGCCATACAGGGGAAGCTAAGGGCTACACCTTC. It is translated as CSASHTGEAKGYTF.